This TCR beta chain derives from a study of OX40 agonist ivuxolimab in advanced cancers. General observations from the study: CD8+ T cells (on average) carried more expanded clones than CD4+ T cells. Clones of CD4+ and CD8+ blood T cells grew by week 6 at doses of 0.1 to 3.0 mg/kg.

Sequencing used immunoSEQ multiplex PCR; TCRdb keeps in-frame clones, though not all of them. The table has about 64,000 clones, more than 75% seen once. About this clone: Antigen: not known.

V was trimmed by 4 bases and J by 0 bases, leaving 12 bases between them. This CDR3 contains 15 residues. Germline V gene sequence: CDR1 SGHDN, CDR2 FVKESK. Autoimmune disease history or systemic immunosuppression led to patient exclusion. This TCR was sampled from an adult with an advanced solid tumor such as melanoma, head and neck, liver or kidney cancer. The rearrangement links TRBV14 to TRBJ1-1; TRBD1 is a possible D gene (6 bases). The sample consisted of CD4+ or CD8+ T cells sorted from blood, taken in a trial of the OX40 agonist ivuxolimab. The DNA for the CDR3 is TGTGCCAGCAGCCCCCTTGGACAGTTGAACACTGAAGCTTTCTTT. Amino acid sequence: CASSPLGQLNTEAFF.